This TCR beta chain derives from a study of regulatory T cells in long-lasting Graves disease (dated by TCRdb to about 2021). In the study overall: Newly diagnosed Graves' disease patients had taken antithyroid drugs for less than 3 months. Persistent Graves' disease patients were compared with newly diagnosed Graves' disease patients by peripheral blood TCR sequencing and RNA sequencing. The study was registered as a clinical trial and conducted in China. A total of roughly 35 samples underwent TCR sequencing: roughly 13 from persistent and 20 from newly diagnosed Graves' disease patients. Points the paper makes about the study in general: Only peripheral blood was studied, because thyroid tissue, the primary lesion, was inaccessible. The authors noted that the small sample size was a limitation that may lower accuracy. A larger number of public clonotypes was shared among persistent patients (over 2,500) than among newly diagnosed patients (about 990). Sequencing and analysis were restricted to the TCR beta chain. Compared with newly diagnosed patients, persistent Graves' disease patients had lower TCR Shannon entropy and fewer highly expanded clones, which suggests clonal expansion. Persistent disease showed preferential use of TRBV28, TRBJ1-2 and TRBJ2-5, whereas newly diagnosed disease favored TRBV20-1 and TRBJ2-1.

Concerning this clonotype itself: Its antigen is still unknown. The input lacks base qualities; no much larger clone sits a single base away.

According to the study, the label for this sample's time point signals: newly diagnosed GD, antithyroid drugs for less than 3 months. For both TCR sequencing and RNA sequencing, RNA was extracted from PBMCs in TRIzol. The diagnosis of Graves' disease was made according to American Thyroid Association guidelines. Patients for the study were recruited at an endocrinology department in Xi'an, China. Each patient gave about 9.1 milliliters of peripheral blood, collected in an EDTA anticoagulant tube. Ficoll Paque Plus density gradient separation was used to isolate PBMCs, and no further T cell sorting was done. An Agilent 2100 Bioanalyzer and agarose gel were used to check RNA quality, and a NanoDrop 2000 was used to measure RNA concentration. The germline V gene encodes CDR1 KGHSH and CDR2 LQKENI. V loses 3 bases at its end and J loses 7 bases; junction bases beyond the gene matches: 11. Taken from cysteine to phenylalanine, the CDR3 has 15 residues. Here the CDR3 DNA is all that survives: 45 bases in frame from base 1.

Library prep was done by multiplex PCR. Sequencing used an Illumina HiSeq 4000. CDR3 regions were amplified by Arm-PCR with iRepertoire HTBI primers to construct TCR beta libraries. Gel purification was performed on PCR products prior to sequencing. In the paper's pipeline: Gene usage analysis of CDR3 amino acid clonotypes relied on the roughly 58 TRBV and around 14 TRBJ segments identified across samples. Filtered high-quality paired reads were merged into contigs using COPE and FqMerger. Contigs were aligned with BLAST to IMGT TRBV, TRBD and TRBJ reference genes, and CDR3 was defined per IMGT. Any clonotype with a frequency above 0.1% was counted as a highly expanded clone. Shannon entropy served as the measure of repertoire diversity, while the Gini coefficient captured V-J evenness. A clonotype found in more than one individual was treated as public. TCRdb reworked the public reads: Q25 trimming with fastp, MiXCR clone assembly, productive beta chains retained. Every entry covers one CDR3 protein and lists the most common genes and DNA from its rows. The V and J calls shown here were made by TCRdb, not taken from the authors' results. For this sample there are around 420,000 distinct CDR3 sequences; 15% appear just once. About 20% of the sample lies in the top ten.

This sequence uses TRBV18 and TRBJ1-2; 7 bases in the junction line up with TRBD1. This receptor was taken from a female donor with Graves disease. Sequencing used peripheral blood mononuclear cells (PBMCs), obtained at new diagnosis, from a patient treated with antithyroid drugs. The CDR3 here reads CASSPGRRQGPGYTF. The DNA sequence is as follows: TGTGCCAGCTCACCTGGACGCCGACAGGGCCCTGGCTACACCTTC.